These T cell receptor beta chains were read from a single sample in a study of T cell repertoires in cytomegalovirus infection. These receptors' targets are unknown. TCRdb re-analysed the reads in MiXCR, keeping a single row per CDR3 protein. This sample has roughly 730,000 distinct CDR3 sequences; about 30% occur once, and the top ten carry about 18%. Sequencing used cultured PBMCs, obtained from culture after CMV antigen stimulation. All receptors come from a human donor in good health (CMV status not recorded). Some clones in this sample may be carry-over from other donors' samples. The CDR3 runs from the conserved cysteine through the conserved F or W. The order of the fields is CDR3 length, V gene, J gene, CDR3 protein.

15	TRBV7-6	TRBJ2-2	CASSQTGLNTGELFF
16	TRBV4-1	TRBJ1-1	CASSPVGGPKNTEAFF
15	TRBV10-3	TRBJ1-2	CATLGLSEFNYGYTF
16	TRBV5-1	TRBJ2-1	CASSLRVRHPRNEQFF
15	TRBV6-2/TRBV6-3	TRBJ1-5	CASSYPRGWGQPQHF
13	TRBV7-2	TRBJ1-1	CASSQQQNTEAFF
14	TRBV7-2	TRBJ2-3	CASSYGQGFYTQYF
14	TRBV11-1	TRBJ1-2	CASSLGQGRYGYTF
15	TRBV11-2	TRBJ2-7	CASSPTRTSSYEQYF
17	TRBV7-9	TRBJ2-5	CASSLAYGQATEETQYF
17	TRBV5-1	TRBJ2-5	CASSLWRGDDLQETQYF
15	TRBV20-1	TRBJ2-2	CSASGGAWNTGELFF
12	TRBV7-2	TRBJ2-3	CASRQGGDTQYF
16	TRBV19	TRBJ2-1	CASRQARDRFYNEQFF
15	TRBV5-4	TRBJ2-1	CASSLPGGYYNEQFF
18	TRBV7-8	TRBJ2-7	CASTLYASGRGVVGEQYF
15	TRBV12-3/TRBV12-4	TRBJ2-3	CASAFTSLSTDTQYF
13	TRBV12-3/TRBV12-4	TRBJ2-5	CASSLNRAGTQYF
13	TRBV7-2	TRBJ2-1	CASTPTSGNEQFF
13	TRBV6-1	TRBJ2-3	CASSPGTPDTQYF
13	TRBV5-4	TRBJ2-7	CASSPGPSNEQYF
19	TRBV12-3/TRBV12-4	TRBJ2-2	CASSLSSRGLAVNTGELIF
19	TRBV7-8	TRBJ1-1	CASSPRRPWDRSMNTEAFF
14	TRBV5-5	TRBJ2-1	CASSPMDGGSVILF
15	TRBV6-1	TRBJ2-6	CASSAEGAGANVLTF
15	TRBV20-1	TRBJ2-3	CSARMRGRATDTQYF
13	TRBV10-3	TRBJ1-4	CAISEREGEKLFF
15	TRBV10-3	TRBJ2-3	CAISEGQEDTDTQYF
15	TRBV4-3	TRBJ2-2	CASSQGLSGTGELFF
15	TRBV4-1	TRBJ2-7	CASRVRASGNHEQYF
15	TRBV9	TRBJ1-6	CASSEGLYVGSPLHF
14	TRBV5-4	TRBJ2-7	CASSAAGTNYEQYF
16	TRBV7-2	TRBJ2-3	CASSFAGDAAQNTQYF
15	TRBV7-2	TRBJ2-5	CASSLGGTLGETQYF
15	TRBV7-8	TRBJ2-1	CASSLDRVRTKEEFF
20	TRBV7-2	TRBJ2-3	CASSFRFGLAGAPGTDTQYF
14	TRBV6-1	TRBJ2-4	CASTGLADGNIQYF
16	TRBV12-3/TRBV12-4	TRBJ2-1	CASSHLGGHTYNEQFF
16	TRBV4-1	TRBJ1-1	CASSQEEGLLNTEAFF
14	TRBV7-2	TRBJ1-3	CASISDRSGNTIYF
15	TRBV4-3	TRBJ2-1	CASSQSGGTYNEQFF
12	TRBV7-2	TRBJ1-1	CASSLFPAEAFF
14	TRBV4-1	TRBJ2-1	CASSQAAPYYEQFF
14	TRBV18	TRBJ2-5	CASSPIRTQETQYF
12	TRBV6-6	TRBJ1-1	CASGRVGTEAFF
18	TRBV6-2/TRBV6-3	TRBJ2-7	CASSSAYSAGGNSYEQYF
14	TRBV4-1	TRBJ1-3	CASSQGRAGNTIYF
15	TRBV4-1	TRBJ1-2	CASSQPAEGVGGYTF
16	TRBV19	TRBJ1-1	CASRLTRTGEGTEAFF
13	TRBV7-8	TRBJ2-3	CASSPGVGRVKYF
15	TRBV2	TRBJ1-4	CASRSSGQSHEKLFF
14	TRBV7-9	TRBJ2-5	CASSQPKSGRALYF
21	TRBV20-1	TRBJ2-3	CSARDRKGLAGEGAPTDTQYF
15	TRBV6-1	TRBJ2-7	CASGFRDVGSYEQYF
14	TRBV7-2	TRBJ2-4	CASSPIAAKNIQYF